These 17 T cell receptor beta chains share one sample of origin, sequenced in a study of shared clonotypes between healthy human individuals (TCRdb year 2020). Library preparation was by the immunoSEQ multiplex PCR assay. In TCRdb, the immuneACCESS table is reduced to in-frame sequences with V and J assigned. These tables do not hold every clone; where another copy was compared, an unresolved V gene accounts for under half, and the others remain unexplained. Recorded for this sample are more than 1,200,000 clones; approximately 98.5% of them occurred a single time. The ten largest clones take up 0.36% of the sample. Input material: naive CD4+ T cells sorted from blood. Taken with the paper, the label for cell subset or site translates to: CD45RA+ positively selected. These receptors were obtained from a young man in good health.

Points on this clone: Different DNA sequences within this sample yield the same CDR3. This chain connects TRBV11-2 to TRBJ2-1; 8 positions agree with TRBD2. The CDR3 contains 14 residues. The V gene end was trimmed by 3 bases and the J gene end by 4 bases; junction bases not matched to a gene: 2. Germline lookup yields CDR1 SGHAT and CDR2 FQNNGV. Here the CDR3 DNA reads TGTGCCAGCAGCTTGGCTAGCGGGTACAATGAGCAGTTCTTC. It is translated as CASSLASGYNEQFF.

This chain joins TRBV7-2 and TRBJ2-7, with a tentative D call TRBD2 (6 bases). The germline CDR1 and CDR2 sequences are SGHTA and FQGNSA. V lost 5 bases, J lost 4 bases, and 12 bases lay in between. This CDR3 is built from 13 residues. This CDR3 is CASSPTGLYEQYF. The DNA of the CDR3 is TGTGCCAGCAGCCCAACGGGACTGTACGAGCAGTACTTC. Supplemented by reference TRBV7-2 and TRBJ2-7, the full variable domain reads GAGVSQSPSNKVTEKGKDVELRCDPISGHTALYWYRQSLGQGLEFLIYFQGNSAPDKSGLPSDRFSAERTGGSVSTLTIQRTQQEDSAVYLCASSPTGLYEQYFGPGTRLTVT.

V and J are TRBV19 and TRBJ2-3; TRBD2 matches 13 bases. V shed 6 bases and J 3 bases; nucleotides not matched to a gene: 3. Germline lookup yields CDR1 LNHDA and CDR2 SQIVND (reference sequence). The CDR3 has 15 residues. The CDR3 DNA sequence: TGTGCCAGTAGAGAACTAGCGGGAGGGACAGATACGCAGTATTTT. This gives the protein CASRELAGGTDTQYF.

The chain couples TRBV5-1 to TRBJ2-1; 14 nucleotides match TRBD2. Losses at the gene ends were 7 bases for V and 4 bases for J; bases not matched to a gene: 16. This CDR3 has 19 amino acids. The germline V gene encodes CDR1 SGHRS and CDR2 YFSETQ. The CDR3 reads CASSLPTSGRALVYNEQFF. The CDR3 coding sequence is TGCGCCAGCTCCCTCCCGACTAGCGGGAGGGCTCTGGTTTACAATGAGCAGTTCTTC.

The chain joins TRBV7-2 to TRBJ2-3; D may be TRBD1 (6 bases). Germline V gene sequence: CDR1 SGHTA, CDR2 FQGNSA. The CDR3 is 16 residues long. V dropped 5 bases and J dropped 3 bases, with 18 bases sitting between them. The CDR3 loop is CASSRLRRGSTDTQYF. CDR3 sequence (DNA): TGTGCCAGCAGCCGCTTACGCAGGGGATCAACAGATACGCAGTATTTT.

The chain uses TRBV7-2 and TRBJ2-5, with D tentatively TRBD2 (5 bases). The CDR3 loop spans 13 amino acids. Germline values: CDR1 SGHTA, CDR2 FQGNSA. V was clipped by 6 bases and J by 2 bases, with 10 bases between them. As DNA, the CDR3 is TGTGCCAGCAGTTGGAGGCAGCAAGAGACCCAGTACTTC. Protein product: CASSWRQQETQYF. Full variable domain (outside the CDR3, taken from reference TRBV7-2 and TRBJ2-5): GAGVSQSPSNKVTEKGKDVELRCDPISGHTALYWYRQSLGQGLEFLIYFQGNSAPDKSGLPSDRFSAERTGGSVSTLTIQRTQQEDSAVYLCASSWRQQETQYFGPGTRLLVL.

The rearrangement joins TRBV28 to TRBJ2-7; D is unresolved. V was trimmed by 6 bases and J by 1 base, leaving 10 bases between them. Germline V gene sequence: CDR1 MDHEN, CDR2 SYDVKM. The CDR3 is 13 residues long. The CDR3 spells CASRVGLSYEQYF. Written as DNA, the CDR3 is TGTGCCAGCAGGGTGGGGTTATCCTACGAGCAGTACTTC.

This clone was counted a single time. This chain links TRBV10-1 with TRBJ2-5; D possibly uses TRBD1 or TRBD2 (5 bases each). Looked up from germline, CDR1 is WNHNN and CDR2 is SYGVQD (reference sequence). Deletions cut 5 bases from V and 0 bases from J, with 7 bases between. The CDR3 spans 13 residues. The CDR3 here is CASSRGYQETQYF. CDR3 nucleotides: TGCGCCAGCAGTCGGGGCTACCAAGAGACCCAGTACTTC.

The chain combines TRBV29-1 with TRBJ1-2; weak D call: TRBD1 (5 bases). CDR3 length: 12 residues. Germline CDR1 reads SQVTM; CDR2 reads ANQGSEA. Trimming removed 4 bases from V and 6 bases from J, with 12 bases in between. The CDR3 nucleotides are TGCAGCGTTGTAGGCAGGGCGGATGGCTACACCTTC. It specifies CSVVGRADGYTF.

The chain carries TRBV28 and TRBJ2-1; unclear D gene. The CDR3 runs to 13 residues. V gave up 6 bases and J gave up 6 bases, with 12 bases separating them. Germline V CDR1 and CDR2: MDHEN, SYDVKM. CDR3 sequence reads: CASRGSLSNEQFF. CDR3 DNA: TGTGCCAGCAGGGGAAGCCTGAGCAATGAGCAGTTCTTC.

DNA for the CDR3: TGTGCCAGCAATCCCCTCACCGGGGAGCTGTTTTTT. Its translation is CASNPLTGELFF. The chain carries TRBV2 and TRBJ2-2; D ambiguous. The CDR3 is 12 amino acids. Germline assignment: CDR1 SNHLY and CDR2 FYNNEI. Trimming stripped 7 bases from V and 4 bases from J, with 7 bases between. Using reference TRBV2 and TRBJ2-2 for the parts outside the CDR3, the full variable domain is EPEVTQTPSHQVTQMGQEVILRCVPISNHLYFYWYRQILGQKVEFLVSFYNNEISEKSEIFDDQFSVERPDGSNFTLKIRSTKLEDSAMYFCASNPLTGELFFGEGSRLTVL.

This chain uses TRBV29-1 with TRBJ2-1, with D unclear. The CDR3 runs 12 residues. Germline V gene lookup returns CDR1 SQVTM and CDR2 ANQGSEA. The V gene lost 0 bases and the J gene lost 13 bases, with 13 bases spanning the gap. Here the CDR3 reads CSVEDRPPRQFF. For the CDR3, the DNA is TGCAGCGTTGAAGACAGGCCCCCGAGACAGTTCTTC.

This clone occurred once. The chain joins TRBV19 to TRBJ1-3; D remains ambiguous. V shed 0 bases and J shed 3 bases, with 15 bases lying between them. Germline CDR1 reads LNHDA; CDR2 reads SQIVND (reference sequence). This CDR3 region has 17 residues. The CDR3 sequence: CASSIDWQTRLGNTIYF. In DNA form, the CDR3 reads TGTGCCAGTAGTATAGATTGGCAGACACGGCTTGGAAACACCATATATTTT.

This rearrangement joins TRBV12-5 to TRBJ2-3; no clear D. The CDR3 covers 16 residues. Trimming removed 1 base at V and 2 bases at J, with 13 bases between. Germline loops: CDR1 LGHNT, CDR2 FRNRAP. The CDR3 nucleotides read TGTGCTAGTGGTTTGGGGGAACAGAGATTCACAGATACGCAGTATTTT. This encodes CASGLGEQRFTDTQYF.

The V and J genes are TRBV19 and TRBJ2-4; TRBD2 agrees at 12 bases. There are 15 residues in the CDR3. Trimming took 9 bases from V and 8 from J; bases not matched to a gene: 11. Germline CDR1 reads LNHDA; CDR2 reads SQIVND (reference sequence). The CDR3 DNA reads TGTGCCAGCCTAACTTTGACTAGCGGGAGCTACATTCAGTACTTC. Amino acids: CASLTLTSGSYIQYF.

The V and J genes are TRBV15 and TRBJ2-5; 9 nucleotides agree with TRBD2. CDR1 LNHNV and CDR2 YYDKDF come from the germline V gene (reference sequence). The V gene end was trimmed by 3 bases and the J gene end by 2 bases; junction bases not matched to a gene: 4. The CDR3 has 15 residues. The CDR3 DNA reads as TGTGCCACCAGCAGTAGCGGGAGTCGGCAAGAGACCCAGTACTTC. Protein product: CATSSSGSRQETQYF.

This chain joins TRBV6-4 and TRBJ2-2; TRBD2 is a possible D gene (5 bases). The CDR3 runs 17 residues. The V and J ends lost 2 bases and 3 bases respectively, with 16 bases between them. Germline V gene data show CDR1 as MRHNA and CDR2 as SNTAGT. This chain's CDR3 is CASSDLASPADTGELFF. CDR3 DNA: TGTGCCAGCAGTGACCTGGCTAGCCCGGCGGACACCGGGGAGCTGTTTTTT.